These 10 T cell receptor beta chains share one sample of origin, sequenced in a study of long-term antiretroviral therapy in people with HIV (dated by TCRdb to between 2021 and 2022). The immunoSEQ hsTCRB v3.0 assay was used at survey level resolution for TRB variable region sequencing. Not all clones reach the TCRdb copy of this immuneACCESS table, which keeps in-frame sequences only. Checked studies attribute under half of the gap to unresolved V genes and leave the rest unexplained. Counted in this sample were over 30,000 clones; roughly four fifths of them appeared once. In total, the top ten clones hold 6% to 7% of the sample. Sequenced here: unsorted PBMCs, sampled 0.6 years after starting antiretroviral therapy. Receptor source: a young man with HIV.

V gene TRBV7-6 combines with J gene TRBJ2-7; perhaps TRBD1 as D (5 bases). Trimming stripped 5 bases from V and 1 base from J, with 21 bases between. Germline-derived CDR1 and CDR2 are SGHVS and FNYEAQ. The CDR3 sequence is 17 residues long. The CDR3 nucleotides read TGTGCCAGCAGCCCTAGGGGTGGCGCCGATGGGTCCTACGAGCAGTACTTC. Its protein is CASSPRGGADGSYEQYF. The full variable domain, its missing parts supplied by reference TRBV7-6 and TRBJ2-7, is GAGVSQSPRYKVTKRGQDVALRCDPISGHVSLYWYRQALGQGPEFLTYFNYEAQQDKSGLPNDRFSAERPEGSISTLTIQRTEQRDSAMYRCASSPRGGADGSYEQYFGPGTRLTVT.

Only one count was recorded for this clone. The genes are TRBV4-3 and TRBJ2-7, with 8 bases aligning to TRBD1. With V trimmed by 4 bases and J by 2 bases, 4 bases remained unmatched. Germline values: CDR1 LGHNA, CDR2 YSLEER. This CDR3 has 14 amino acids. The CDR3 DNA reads TGCGCCAGCAGCCGGGGACAGGCGGCCTACGAGCAGTACTTC. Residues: CASSRGQAAYEQYF.

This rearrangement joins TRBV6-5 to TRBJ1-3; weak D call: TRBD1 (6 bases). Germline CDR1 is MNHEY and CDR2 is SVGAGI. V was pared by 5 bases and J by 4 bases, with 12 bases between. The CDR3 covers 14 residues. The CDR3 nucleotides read TGTGCCAGCAGTAATACAGGGCCCGGAAACACCATATATTTT. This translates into CASSNTGPGNTIYF.

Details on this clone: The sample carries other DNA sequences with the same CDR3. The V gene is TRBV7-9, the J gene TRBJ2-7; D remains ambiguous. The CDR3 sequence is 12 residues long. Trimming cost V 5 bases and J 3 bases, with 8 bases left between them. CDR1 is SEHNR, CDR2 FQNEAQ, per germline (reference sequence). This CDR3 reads CASSPYVYEQYF. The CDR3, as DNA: TGTGCCAGCAGCCCATACGTCTACGAGCAGTACTTC.

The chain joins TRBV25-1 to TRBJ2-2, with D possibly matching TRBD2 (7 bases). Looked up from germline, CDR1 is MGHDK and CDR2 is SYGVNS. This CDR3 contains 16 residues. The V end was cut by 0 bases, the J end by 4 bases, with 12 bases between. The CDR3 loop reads CASSEYRGEGTGELFF. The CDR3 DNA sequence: TGTGCCAGCAGTGAATATAGGGGGGAGGGCACCGGGGAGCTGTTTTTT.

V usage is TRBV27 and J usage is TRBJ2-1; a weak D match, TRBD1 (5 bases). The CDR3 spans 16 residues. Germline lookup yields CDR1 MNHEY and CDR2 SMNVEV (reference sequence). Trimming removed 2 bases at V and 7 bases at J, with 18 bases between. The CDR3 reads CASSLEERPRANEQFF. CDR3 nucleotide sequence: TGTGCCAGCAGTTTAGAGGAACGGCCCAGGGCGAATGAGCAGTTCTTC.

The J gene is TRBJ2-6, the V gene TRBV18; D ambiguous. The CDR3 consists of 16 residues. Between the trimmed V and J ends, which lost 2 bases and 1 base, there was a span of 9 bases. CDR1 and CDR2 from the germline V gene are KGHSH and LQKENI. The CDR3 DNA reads TGTGCCAGCTCACCAGGTCGCCGGTCTGGGGCCAACGTCCTGACTTTC. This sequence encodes CASSPGRRSGANVLTF.

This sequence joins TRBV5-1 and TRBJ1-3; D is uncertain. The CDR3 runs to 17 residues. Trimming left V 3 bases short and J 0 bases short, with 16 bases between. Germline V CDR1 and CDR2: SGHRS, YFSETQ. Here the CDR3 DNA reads TGCGCCAGCAGCTCGGGGAAACATGTCCTCTCTGGAAACACCATATATTTT. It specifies CASSSGKHVLSGNTIYF.

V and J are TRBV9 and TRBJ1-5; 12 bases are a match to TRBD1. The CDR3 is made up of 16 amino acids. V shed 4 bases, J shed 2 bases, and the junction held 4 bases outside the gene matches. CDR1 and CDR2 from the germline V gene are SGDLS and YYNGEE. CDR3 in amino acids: CASSSGTGGGNQPQHF. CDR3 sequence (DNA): TGTGCCAGCAGCTCGGGGACAGGGGGCGGCAATCAGCCCCAGCATTTT.

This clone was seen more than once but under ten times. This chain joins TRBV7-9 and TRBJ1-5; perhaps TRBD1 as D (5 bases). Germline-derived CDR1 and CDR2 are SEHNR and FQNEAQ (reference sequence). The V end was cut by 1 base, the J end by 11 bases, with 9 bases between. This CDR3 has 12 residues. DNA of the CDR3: TGTGCCAGCAGCTTAGTCGGGGGGGCCCAGCATTTT. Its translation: CASSLVGGAQHF.